This record covers a single T cell receptor beta chain. Antigen specificity is unknown. Primers included in the PCR were 60 Vbeta and 13 Jbeta primers. The repertoire was sequenced with immunoSEQ multiplex PCR; TCRdb's copy has only in-frame clones and lacks some. The data show about 94,000 clones, with under 85% seen just once and approximately 1.5% held by the top ten. The data were obtained in a study of cytomegalovirus exposure and HLA in healthy donors. J lost 0 bases, V lost 4 bases, and 5 bases had no gene match. Germline CDR1 is SGHVS and CDR2 is FQNEAQ. The CDR3 totals 16 residues. The study's findings and limits: In a later analysis, HLA-associated TCR beta chains were more clonally expanded than equally common others. Confirmation in vitro established that a few CMV-associated chains were specific for CMV antigens. DRB1 had the most TCR associations and HLA-C the fewest, a later analysis found, with rates varying by HLA locus.

The sequencing input was PBMCs. The chain couples TRBV7-8 to TRBJ1-3; 8 bases line up with TRBD1. The clonotype was recovered from a male donor in good health and CMV-seronegative. The CDR3 DNA reads as TGTGCCAGCAGCTCCGGACAGGGAGCCTCTGGAAACACCATATATTTT. Its translation is CASSSGQGASGNTIYF.